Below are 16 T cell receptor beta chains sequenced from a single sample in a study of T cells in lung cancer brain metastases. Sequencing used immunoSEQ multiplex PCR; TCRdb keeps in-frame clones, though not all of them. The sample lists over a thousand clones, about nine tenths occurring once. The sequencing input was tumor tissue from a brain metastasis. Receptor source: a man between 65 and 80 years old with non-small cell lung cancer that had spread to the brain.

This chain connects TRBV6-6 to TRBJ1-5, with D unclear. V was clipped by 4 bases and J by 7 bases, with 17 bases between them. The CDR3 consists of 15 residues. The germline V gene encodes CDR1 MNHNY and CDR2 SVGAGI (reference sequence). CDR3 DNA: TGTGCCAGCAGTTTCGCTCGAGCGGGTGACCAGCCCCAGCATTTT. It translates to CASSFARAGDQPQHF.

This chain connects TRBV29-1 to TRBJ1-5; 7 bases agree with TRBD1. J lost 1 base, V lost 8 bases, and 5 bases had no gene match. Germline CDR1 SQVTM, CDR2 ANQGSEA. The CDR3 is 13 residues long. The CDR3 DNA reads TGCAGCTGCCAGGGGGAGAGCAATCAGCCCCAGCATTTT. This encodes CSCQGESNQPQHF.

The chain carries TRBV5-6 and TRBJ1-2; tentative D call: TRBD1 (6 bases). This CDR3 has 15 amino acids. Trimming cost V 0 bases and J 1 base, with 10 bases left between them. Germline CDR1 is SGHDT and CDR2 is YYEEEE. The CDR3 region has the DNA TGTGCCAGCAGCTTGGGGACAGCTTATAACTATGGCTACACCTTC. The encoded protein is CASSLGTAYNYGYTF.

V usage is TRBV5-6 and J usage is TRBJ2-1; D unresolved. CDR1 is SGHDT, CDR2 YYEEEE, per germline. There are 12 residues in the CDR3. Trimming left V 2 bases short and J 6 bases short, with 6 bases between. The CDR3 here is CASSFLSNEQFF. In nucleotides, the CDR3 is TGTGCCAGCAGCTTCTTAAGCAATGAGCAGTTCTTC.

CDR3 in amino acids: CASSLVWEVSQPQHF. The CDR3 DNA reads TGCGCCAGCAGCCTCGTTTGGGAGGTTTCTCAGCCCCAGCATTTT. This chain links TRBV4-1 with TRBJ1-5; D is undetermined. CDR3 length equals 15 residues. V was shortened by 4 bases and J by 6 bases, with 16 bases between the two germline ends. Germline CDR1 is MGHRA and CDR2 is YSYEKL.

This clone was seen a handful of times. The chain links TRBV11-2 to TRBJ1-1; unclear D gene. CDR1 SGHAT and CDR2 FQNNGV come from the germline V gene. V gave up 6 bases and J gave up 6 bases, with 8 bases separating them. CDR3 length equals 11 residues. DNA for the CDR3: TGTGCCAGCAGTTCGGACCCTGAAGCTTTCTTT. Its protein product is CASSSDPEAFF.

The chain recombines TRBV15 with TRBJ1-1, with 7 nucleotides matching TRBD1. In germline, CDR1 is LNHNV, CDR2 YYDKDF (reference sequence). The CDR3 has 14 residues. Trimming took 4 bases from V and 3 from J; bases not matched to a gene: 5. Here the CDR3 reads CATSMGGQDTEAFF. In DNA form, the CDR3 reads TGTGCCACCAGCATGGGCGGACAGGACACTGAAGCTTTCTTT.

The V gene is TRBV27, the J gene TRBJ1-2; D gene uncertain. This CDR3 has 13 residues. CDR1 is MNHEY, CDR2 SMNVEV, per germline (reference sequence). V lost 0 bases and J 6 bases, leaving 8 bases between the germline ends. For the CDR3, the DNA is TGTGCCAGCAGTTTATCAGGGTACGATGGCTACACCTTC. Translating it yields CASSLSGYDGYTF.

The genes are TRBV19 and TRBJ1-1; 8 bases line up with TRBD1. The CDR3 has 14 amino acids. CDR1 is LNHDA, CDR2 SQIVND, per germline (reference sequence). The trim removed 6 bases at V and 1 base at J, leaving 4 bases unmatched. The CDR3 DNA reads TGTGCCAGTAGCCTGGACAGGGAGAACACTGAAGCTTTCTTT. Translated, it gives CASSLDRENTEAFF.

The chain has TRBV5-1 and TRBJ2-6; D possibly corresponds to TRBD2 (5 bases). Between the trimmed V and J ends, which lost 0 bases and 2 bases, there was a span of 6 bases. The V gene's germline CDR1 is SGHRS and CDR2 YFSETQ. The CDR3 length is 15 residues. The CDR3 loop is CASSLGGAGANVLTF. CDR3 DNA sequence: TGCGCCAGCAGCTTGGGGGGAGCTGGGGCCAACGTCCTGACTTTC.

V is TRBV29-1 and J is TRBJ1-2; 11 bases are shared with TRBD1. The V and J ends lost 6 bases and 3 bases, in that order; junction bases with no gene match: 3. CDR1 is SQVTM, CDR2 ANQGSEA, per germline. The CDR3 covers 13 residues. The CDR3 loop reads CSVVDRGHYGYTF. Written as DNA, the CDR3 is TGCAGCGTCGTGGACAGGGGGCACTATGGCTACACCTTC.

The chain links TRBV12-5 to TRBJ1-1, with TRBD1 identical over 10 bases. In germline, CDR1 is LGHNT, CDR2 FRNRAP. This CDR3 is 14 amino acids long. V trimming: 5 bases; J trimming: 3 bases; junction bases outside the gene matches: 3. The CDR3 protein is CASGPGTGDTEAFF. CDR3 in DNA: TGTGCTAGTGGTCCTGGGACAGGGGACACTGAAGCTTTCTTT.

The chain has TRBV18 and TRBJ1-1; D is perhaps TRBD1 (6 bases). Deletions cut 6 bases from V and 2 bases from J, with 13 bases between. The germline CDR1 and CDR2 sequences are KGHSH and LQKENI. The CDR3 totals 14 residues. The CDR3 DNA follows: TGTGCCAGCTCTCAACCGGGGGCCAACACTGAAGCTTTCTTT. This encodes CASSQPGANTEAFF.

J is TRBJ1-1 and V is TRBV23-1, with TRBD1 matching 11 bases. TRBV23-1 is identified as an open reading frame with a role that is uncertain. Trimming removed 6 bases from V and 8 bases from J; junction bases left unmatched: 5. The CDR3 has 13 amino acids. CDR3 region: CASSRTGGAEAFF. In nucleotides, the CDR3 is TGCGCCAGCAGCCGGACAGGGGGCGCGGAAGCTTTCTTT.

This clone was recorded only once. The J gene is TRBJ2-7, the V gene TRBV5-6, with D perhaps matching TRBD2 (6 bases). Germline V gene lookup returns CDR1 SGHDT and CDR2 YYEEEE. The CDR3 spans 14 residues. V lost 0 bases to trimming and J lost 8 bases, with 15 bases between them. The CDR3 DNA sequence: TGTGCCAGCAGCTTGGGTAGCGGTGGTGGTCAGCAGTACTTC. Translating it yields CASSLGSGGGQQYF.

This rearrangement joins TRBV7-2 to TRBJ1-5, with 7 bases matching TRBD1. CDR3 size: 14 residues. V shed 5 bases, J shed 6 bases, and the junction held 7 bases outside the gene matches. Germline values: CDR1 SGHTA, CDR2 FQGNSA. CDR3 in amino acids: CASSVGGEGQPQHF. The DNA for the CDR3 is TGTGCCAGCAGCGTAGGGGGCGAGGGTCAGCCCCAGCATTTT.